A selection of T cell receptor beta chains follows, all from one sample in a study of T cells expressing NK-cell markers. With the 5' RACE reads reprocessed, TCRdb shows one record per CDR3 protein and no DNA. This sample's table has roughly 300,000 distinct CDR3 sequences. Sequenced: blood T cells: a sorted CD56 or NKG2C T cell subset, CD4+ or CD8+ T cells, or bulk PBMC T cells (not recorded which). The receptors were sampled from a woman aged 18 to 75 in good health. CDR3s include the opening cysteine and the closing phenylalanine or tryptophan.

J gene	V gene	CDR3 protein
TRBJ2-1	TRBV7-6	CASSGRGNEQFF
TRBJ1-1	TRBV10-2	CASSEAGLNTEAFF
TRBJ2-6	TRBV6-5	CASSYRGEGYSGANVLTF
TRBJ2-2	TRBV20-1	CSALSPGLALTGELFF
TRBJ2-4	TRBV4-3	CASSQDTGGGAKNIQYF
TRBJ2-3	TRBV15	CATSRDHETGGRADTQYF
TRBJ2-2	TRBV12-3/TRBV12-4	CASSFLRGGTGELFF
TRBJ2-3	TRBV20-1	CSARVGPATDTQYF
TRBJ2-1	TRBV5-1	CASSGDSPNEQFF
TRBJ1-1	TRBV6-6	CASSTQGPRAFF
TRBJ2-3	TRBV10-3	CAISELGGDGDTQYF
TRBJ2-6	TRBV28	CASYPAGLGQPLSGANVLTF
TRBJ1-3	TRBV5-4	CASSPEDRAGNTIYF
TRBJ2-5	TRBV6-6	CASSYSGETQYF
TRBJ1-1	TRBV4-1	CASSQEGGRGLDTEAFF
TRBJ1-6	TRBV5-1	CASSPQGSPLHF
TRBJ1-5	TRBV18	CASSPTTVSNQPQHF
TRBJ2-2	TRBV2	CASSDTNTGELFF
TRBJ2-1	TRBV11-2	CASSLTGGPRNEQFF
TRBJ1-5	TRBV20-1	CSAQLGQGFNQPQHF
TRBJ1-5	TRBV7-2	CASSLGGTGRNQPQHF
TRBJ1-3	TRBV9	CASSVALAGGSGNTIYF
TRBJ1-6	TRBV7-8	CASSTTGGGVNSPLHF
TRBJ2-1	TRBV20-1	CSARAGTANNEQFF
TRBJ2-1	TRBV20-1	CSARRGKGYNEQFF
TRBJ1-1	TRBV24-1	CATSEPDRGFPEAFF
TRBJ2-7	TRBV4-3	CASSPPRGQGTSEQYF
TRBJ2-7	TRBV6-1	CASSLTPLAGRSYEQYF
TRBJ1-5	TRBV7-2	CASSLMSPHSNQPQHF
TRBJ2-1	TRBV12-3/TRBV12-4	CASSFRRSYNEQFF
TRBJ2-1	TRBV28	CASPTGGRENEQFF
TRBJ1-2	TRBV9	CASSARPMGQGNYGYTF
TRBJ2-3	TRBV5-1	CASSPGLAGGRRADTQYF
TRBJ2-3	TRBV2	CASSSSAGTDTQYF
TRBJ2-7	TRBV18	CASSPFSEPEQYF
TRBJ1-1	TRBV5-6	CASSTDRGGTEAFF
TRBJ2-5	TRBV20-1	CSARERTRGETQYF
TRBJ1-2	TRBV6-2/TRBV6-3	CASSQTAYGYTF
TRBJ2-5	TRBV20-1	CSATPLVMGALETQYF
TRBJ2-1	TRBV5-1	CASSRDRGPEQFF
TRBJ1-2	TRBV5-6	CASSWINRANRAYGYTF
TRBJ2-5	TRBV20-1	CSALSGRGPQETQYF
TRBJ2-2	TRBV29-1	CSVGKSGSTGELFF
TRBJ2-1	TRBV20-1	CSARDVAGVVYNEQFF
TRBJ2-2	TRBV2	CATTPSGGRGTGELFF
TRBJ1-4	TRBV28	CASGLQRASVRGGKLFF
TRBJ2-3	TRBV7-2	CASTGGTSGWGDTQYF
TRBJ2-2	TRBV12-3/TRBV12-4	CASRGDSGTTNTGELFF
TRBJ2-3	TRBV6-5	CASSTIGQATDTQYF